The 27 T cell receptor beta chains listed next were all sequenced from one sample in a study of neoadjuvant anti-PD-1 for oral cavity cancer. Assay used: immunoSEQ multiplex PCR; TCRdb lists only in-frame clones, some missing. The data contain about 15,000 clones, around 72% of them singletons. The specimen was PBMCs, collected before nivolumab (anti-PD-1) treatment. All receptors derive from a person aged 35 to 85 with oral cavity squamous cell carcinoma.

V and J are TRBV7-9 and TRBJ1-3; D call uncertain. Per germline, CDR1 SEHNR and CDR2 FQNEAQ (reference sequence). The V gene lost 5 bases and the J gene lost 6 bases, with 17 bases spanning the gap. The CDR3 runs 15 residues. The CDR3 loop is CASSPKRRQTNTIYF. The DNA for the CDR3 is TGTGCCAGCAGCCCCAAACGGCGTCAGACAAACACCATATATTTT.

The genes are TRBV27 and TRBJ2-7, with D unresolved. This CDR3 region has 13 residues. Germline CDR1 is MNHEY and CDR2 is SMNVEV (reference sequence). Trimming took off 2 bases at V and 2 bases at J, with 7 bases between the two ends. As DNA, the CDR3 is TGTGCCAGCAGTTTAGGCAGGACCTACGAGCAGTACTTC. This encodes CASSLGRTYEQYF.

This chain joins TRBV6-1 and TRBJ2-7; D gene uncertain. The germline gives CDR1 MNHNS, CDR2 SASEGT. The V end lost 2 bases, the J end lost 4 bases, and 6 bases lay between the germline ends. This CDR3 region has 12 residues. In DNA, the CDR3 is TGTGCCAGCAGTGAAATGAGGTACGAGCAGTACTTC. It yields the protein CASSEMRYEQYF.

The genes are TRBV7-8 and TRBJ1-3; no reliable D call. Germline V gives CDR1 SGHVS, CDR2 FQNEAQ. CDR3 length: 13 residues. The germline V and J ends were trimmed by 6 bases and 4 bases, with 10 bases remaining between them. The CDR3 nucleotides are TGTGCCAGCAGAGGGCGGGGAGGAAACACCATATATTTT. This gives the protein CASRGRGGNTIYF.

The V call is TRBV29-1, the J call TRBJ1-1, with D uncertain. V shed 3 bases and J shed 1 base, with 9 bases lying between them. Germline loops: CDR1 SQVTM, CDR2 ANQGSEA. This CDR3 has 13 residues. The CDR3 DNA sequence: TGCAGCGTTGAGGCAGCCTCGAACACTGAAGCTTTCTTT. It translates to CSVEAASNTEAFF.

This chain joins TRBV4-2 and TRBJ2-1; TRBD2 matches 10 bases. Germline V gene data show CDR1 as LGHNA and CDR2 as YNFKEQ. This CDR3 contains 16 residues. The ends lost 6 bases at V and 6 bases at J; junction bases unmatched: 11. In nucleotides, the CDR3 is TGTGCCAGCAGGCGGACTGAAGCGGGAGGGCCCAATGAGCAGTTCTTC. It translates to CASRRTEAGGPNEQFF.

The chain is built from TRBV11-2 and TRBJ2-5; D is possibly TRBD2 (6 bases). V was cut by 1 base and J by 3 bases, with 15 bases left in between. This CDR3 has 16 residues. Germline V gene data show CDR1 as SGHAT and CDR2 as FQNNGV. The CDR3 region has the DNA TGTGCCAGCAGCTTAGCACCTCCCGGGAGAGAAGAGACCCAGTACTTC. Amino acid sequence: CASSLAPPGREETQYF. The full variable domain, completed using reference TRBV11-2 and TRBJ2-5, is EAGVAQSPRYKIIEKRQSVAFWCNPISGHATLYWYQQILGQGPKLLIQFQNNGVVDDSQLPKDRFSAERLKGVDSTLKIQPAKLEDSAVYLCASSLAPPGREETQYFGPGTRLLVL.

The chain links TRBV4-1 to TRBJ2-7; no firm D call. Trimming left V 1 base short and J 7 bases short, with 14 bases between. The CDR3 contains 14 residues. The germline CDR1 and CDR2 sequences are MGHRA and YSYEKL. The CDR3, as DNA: TGCGCCAGCAGCCAAGCCGGCGACTTTATTGAGCAGTACTTC. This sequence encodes CASSQAGDFIEQYF.

CDR3 amino acids: CASSYSEYNSPLHF. The DNA for the CDR3 is TGTGCCAGCAGTTACTCGGAGTATAATTCACCCCTCCACTTT. The chain is built from TRBV6-5 and TRBJ1-6, with no clear D. CDR3 length: 14 residues. CDR1 and CDR2 (germline): MNHEY, SVGAGI. Trimming took off 0 bases at V and 4 bases at J, with 4 bases between the two ends.

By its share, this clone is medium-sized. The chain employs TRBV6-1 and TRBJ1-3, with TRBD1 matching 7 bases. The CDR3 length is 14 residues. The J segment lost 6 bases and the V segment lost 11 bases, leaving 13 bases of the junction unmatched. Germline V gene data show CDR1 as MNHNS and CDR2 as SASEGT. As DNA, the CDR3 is TGTGCCGGCCGTCTCGAGACAGGGCAAAACACCATATATTTT. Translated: CAGRLETGQNTIYF.

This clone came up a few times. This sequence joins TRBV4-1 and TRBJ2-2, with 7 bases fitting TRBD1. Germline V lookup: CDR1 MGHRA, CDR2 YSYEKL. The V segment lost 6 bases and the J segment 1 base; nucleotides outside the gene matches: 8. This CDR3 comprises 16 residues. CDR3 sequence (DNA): TGCGCCAGCAGTCCCAGACAGGGTTTGAACACCGGGGAGCTGTTTTTT. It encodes CASSPRQGLNTGELFF.

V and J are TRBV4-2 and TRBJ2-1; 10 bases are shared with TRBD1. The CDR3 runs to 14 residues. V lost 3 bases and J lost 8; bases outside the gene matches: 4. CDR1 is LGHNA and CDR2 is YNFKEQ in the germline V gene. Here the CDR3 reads CASSHGTGVDEQFF. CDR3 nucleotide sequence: TGTGCCAGCAGCCATGGGACAGGGGTGGATGAGCAGTTCTTC.

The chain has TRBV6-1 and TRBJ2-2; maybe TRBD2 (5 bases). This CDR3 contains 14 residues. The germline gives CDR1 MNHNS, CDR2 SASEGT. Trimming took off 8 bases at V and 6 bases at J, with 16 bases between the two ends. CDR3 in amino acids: CASGREVGAGELFF. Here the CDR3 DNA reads TGTGCCAGCGGGAGAGAGGTCGGGGCCGGGGAGCTGTTTTTT.

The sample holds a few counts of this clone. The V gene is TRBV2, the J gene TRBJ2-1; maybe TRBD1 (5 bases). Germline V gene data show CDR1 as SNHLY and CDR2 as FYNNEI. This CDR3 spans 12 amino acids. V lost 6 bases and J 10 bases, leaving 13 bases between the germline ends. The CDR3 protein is CASRQRGQEQFF. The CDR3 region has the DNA TGTGCCAGCAGGCAAAGGGGTCAGGAGCAGTTCTTC.

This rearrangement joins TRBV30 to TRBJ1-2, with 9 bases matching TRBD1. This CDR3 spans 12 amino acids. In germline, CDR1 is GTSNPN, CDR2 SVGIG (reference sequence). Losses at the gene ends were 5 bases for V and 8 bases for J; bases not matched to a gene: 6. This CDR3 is CAWRDRERGYTF. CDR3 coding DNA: TGTGCCTGGCGGGACAGGGAGCGGGGCTACACCTTC.

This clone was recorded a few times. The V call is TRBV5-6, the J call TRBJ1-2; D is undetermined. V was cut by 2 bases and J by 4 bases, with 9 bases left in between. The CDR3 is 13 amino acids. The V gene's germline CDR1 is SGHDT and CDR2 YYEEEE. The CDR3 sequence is CASSLGSLYGYTF. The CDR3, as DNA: TGTGCCAGCAGCTTAGGCAGCCTCTATGGCTACACCTTC. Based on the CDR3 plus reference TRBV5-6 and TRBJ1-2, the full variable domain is DAGVTQSPTHLIKTRGQQVTLRCSPKSGHDTVSWYQQALGQGPQFIFQYYEEEERQRGNFPDRFSGHQFPNYSSELNVNALLLGDSALYLCASSLGSLYGYTFGSGTRLTVV.

CDR3 protein: CASSHFRTGRRETQYF. In nucleotides, the CDR3 is TGTGCCAGCAGCCACTTCCGGACAGGGAGGAGGGAGACCCAGTACTTC. J is TRBJ2-5 and V is TRBV14, with 8 bases matching TRBD1. The CDR3 has 16 residues. Germline V gene sequence: CDR1 SGHDN, CDR2 FVKESK. J was trimmed by 5 bases and V by 3 bases; bases with no gene match: 11. The full variable domain, completed using reference TRBV14 and TRBJ2-5, is EAGVTQFPSHSVIEKGQTVTLRCDPISGHDNLYWYRRVMGKEIKFLLHFVKESKQDESGMPNNRFLAERTGGTYSTLKVQPAELEDSGVYFCASSHFRTGRRETQYFGPGTRLLVL.

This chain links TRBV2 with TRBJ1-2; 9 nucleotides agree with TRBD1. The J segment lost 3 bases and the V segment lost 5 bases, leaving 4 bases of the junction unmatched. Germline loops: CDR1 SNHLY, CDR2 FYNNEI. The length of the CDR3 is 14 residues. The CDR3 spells CASSPDRGDYGYTF. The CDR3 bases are TGTGCCAGCAGTCCCGACAGGGGGGACTATGGCTACACCTTC.

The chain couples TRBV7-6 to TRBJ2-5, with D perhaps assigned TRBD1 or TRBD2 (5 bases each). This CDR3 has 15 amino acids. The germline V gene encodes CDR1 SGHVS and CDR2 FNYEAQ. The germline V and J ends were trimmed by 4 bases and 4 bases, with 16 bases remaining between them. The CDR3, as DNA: TGTGCCAGCAGCTCCCAGGGTAACGGAGGAGAGACCCAGTACTTC. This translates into CASSSQGNGGETQYF.

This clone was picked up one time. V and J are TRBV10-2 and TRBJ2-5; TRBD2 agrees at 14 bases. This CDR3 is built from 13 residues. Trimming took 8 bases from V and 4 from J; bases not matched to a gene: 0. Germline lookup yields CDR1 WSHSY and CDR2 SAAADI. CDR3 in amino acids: CASGLAGGETQYF. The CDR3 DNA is TGCGCCAGCGGACTAGCGGGGGGAGAGACCCAGTACTTC.

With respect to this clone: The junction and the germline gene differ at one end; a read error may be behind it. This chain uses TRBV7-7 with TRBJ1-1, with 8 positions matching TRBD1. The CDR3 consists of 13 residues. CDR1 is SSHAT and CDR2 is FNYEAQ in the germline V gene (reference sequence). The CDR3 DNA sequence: TGTGCTAGCAGCCAAGGACAGGGAGGTGAAGCTTTCTTT. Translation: CASSQGQGGEAFF.

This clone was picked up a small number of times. CDR3 sequence reads: CASSSWTSYNEQFF. In nucleotides, the CDR3 is TGTGCCAGCAGTTCGTGGACCTCCTACAATGAGCAGTTCTTC. This chain links TRBV28 with TRBJ2-1; no firm D call. Between the trimmed V and J ends, which lost 4 bases and 0 bases, there was a span of 7 bases. Germline V gene data show CDR1 as MDHEN and CDR2 as SYDVKM. CDR3 length: 14 amino acids.

CDR3 sequence: CASSYSWVNTEAFF. CDR3 DNA: TGTGCCAGCAGTTACTCATGGGTCAACACTGAAGCTTTCTTT. The chain is built from TRBV6-6 and TRBJ1-1; D call uncertain. The V gene's germline CDR1 is MNHNY and CDR2 SVGAGI (reference sequence). The CDR3 has 14 amino acids. The V end was cut by 0 bases, the J end by 2 bases, with 7 bases between.

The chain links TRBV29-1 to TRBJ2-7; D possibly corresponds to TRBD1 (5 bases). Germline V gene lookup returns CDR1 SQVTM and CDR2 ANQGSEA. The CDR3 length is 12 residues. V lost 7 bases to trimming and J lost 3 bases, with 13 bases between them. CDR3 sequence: CSAADTIYEQYF. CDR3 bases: TGCAGCGCTGCGGACACCATCTACGAGCAGTACTTC.

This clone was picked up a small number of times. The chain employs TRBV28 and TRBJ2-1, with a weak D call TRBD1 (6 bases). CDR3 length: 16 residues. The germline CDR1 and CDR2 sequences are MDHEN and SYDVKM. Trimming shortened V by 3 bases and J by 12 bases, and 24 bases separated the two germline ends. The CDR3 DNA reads TGTGCCAGCAGTTTCCCCGACATAGTCTCTCAACAGGGGCAGTTCTTC. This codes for CASSFPDIVSQQGQFF.

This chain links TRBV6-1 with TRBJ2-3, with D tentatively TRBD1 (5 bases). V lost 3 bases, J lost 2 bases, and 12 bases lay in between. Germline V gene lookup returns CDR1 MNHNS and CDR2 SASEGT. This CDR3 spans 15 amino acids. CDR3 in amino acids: CASSDPDRYTDTQYF. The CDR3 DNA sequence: TGTGCCAGCAGTGACCCCGACAGATACACAGATACGCAGTATTTT.

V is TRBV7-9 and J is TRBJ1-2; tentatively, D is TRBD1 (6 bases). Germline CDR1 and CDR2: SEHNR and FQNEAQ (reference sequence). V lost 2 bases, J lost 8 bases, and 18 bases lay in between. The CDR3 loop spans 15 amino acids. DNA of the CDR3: TGTGCCAGCAGCTTATCCGCCTCACAGGGCGGCGGCTACACCTTC. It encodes CASSLSASQGGGYTF.